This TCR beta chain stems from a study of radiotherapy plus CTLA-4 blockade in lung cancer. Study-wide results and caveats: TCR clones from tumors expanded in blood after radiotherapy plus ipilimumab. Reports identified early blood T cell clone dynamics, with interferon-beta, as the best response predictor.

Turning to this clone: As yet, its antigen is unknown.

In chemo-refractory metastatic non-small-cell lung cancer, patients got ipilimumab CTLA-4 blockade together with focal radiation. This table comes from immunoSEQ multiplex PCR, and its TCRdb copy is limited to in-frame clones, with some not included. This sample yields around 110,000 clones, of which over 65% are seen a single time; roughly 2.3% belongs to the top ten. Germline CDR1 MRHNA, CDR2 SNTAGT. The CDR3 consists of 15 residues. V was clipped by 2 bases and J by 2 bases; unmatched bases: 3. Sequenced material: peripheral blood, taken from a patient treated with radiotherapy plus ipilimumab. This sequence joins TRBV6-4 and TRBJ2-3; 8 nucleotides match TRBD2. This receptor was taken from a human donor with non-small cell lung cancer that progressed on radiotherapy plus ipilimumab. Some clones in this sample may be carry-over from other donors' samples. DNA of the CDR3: TGTGCCAGCAGTGACGTAGCGGGGATCACAGATACGCAGTATTTT. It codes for CASSDVAGITDTQYF.